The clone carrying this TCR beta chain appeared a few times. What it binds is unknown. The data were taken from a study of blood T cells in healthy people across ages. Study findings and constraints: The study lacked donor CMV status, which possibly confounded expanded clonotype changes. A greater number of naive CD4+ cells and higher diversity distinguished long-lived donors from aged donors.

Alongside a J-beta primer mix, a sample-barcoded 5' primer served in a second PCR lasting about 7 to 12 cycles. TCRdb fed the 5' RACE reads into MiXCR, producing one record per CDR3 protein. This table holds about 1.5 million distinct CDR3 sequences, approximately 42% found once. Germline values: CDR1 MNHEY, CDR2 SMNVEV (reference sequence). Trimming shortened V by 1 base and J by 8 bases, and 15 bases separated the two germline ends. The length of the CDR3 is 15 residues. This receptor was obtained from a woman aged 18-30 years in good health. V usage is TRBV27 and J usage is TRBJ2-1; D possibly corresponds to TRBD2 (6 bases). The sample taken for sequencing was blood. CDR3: CASSLWSGSRDEQFF. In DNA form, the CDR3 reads TGTGCCAGCAGTTTATGGAGCGGGTCCAGGGATGAGCAGTTCTTC.